This T cell receptor (beta chain) was observed in a study of blood T cell repertoires in COVID-19. On the study more broadly: From T cells, B-cell-depleted T cells, or PBMCs came the material, which was cDNA or gDNA.

This table comes from immunoSEQ multiplex PCR, and its TCRdb copy is limited to in-frame clones, with some not included. The table records more than 200,000 clones, 87% of them present only once. The germline CDR1 and CDR2 sequences are SGHTS and YDEGEE. V shed 2 bases, J shed 2 bases, and the junction held 2 bases outside the gene matches. The CDR3 contains 14 residues. Input material: peripheral blood. The genes are TRBV5-8 and TRBJ1-2; 8 nucleotides line up with TRBD1. This sequence was found in a man aged 18 to 30 with active or convalescent COVID-19. The CDR3 DNA follows: TGTGCCAGCAGCTTTGGGACAGGCAACTATGGCTACACCTTC. Protein sequence: CASSFGTGNYGYTF.